This T cell receptor (beta chain) comes out of a study of T cells in tuberculosis. Turning to the study itself: This South African cohort compared adolescents with or without latent tuberculosis against adults with active tuberculosis. Blood was taken before or within 7 days of anti-tuberculosis therapy. Findings of the study overall: Cases with active tuberculosis were adults, while controls were adolescents.

Profiling relied on immunoSEQ multiplex PCR, and the TCRdb table lists in-frame clones only, not all of them. The sample includes tens of thousands of clones, approximately 90% of them seen just once. In regard to this clone: Antigen: not known.

Trimming took off 7 bases at V and 1 base at J, with 13 bases between the two ends. The CDR3 extends over 14 amino acids. CDR1 is LNHDA and CDR2 is SQIVND in the germline V gene (reference sequence). Time point meaning: new active TB diagnosis, blood taken before or within 7 days of starting treatment. Each patient had positive sputum smear microscopy and/or positive culture. This sequence originates from an adult with tuberculosis. Sequencing used PBMCs, obtained at tuberculosis diagnosis. The V call is TRBV19, the J call TRBJ1-1; weak D call: TRBD1 (5 bases). CDR3 DNA: TGTGCCAGTACAAAGGGGCAGACGAACACTGAAGCTTTCTTT. Its protein is CASTKGQTNTEAFF.